This T cell receptor beta chain was obtained from a study of T cell responses to AZD1222 COVID-19 vaccine. General study results and limits: Of spike-specific TCRs, nearly half reportedly target regions left unmutated in variants. Spike-specific TCR breadth and depth both grew after two AZD1222 doses.

As to this clone: Its antigen is not known.

Repertoires were generated with immunoSEQ multiplex PCR, while TCRdb's copy carries only in-frame clones and drops some. The table shows roughly 93,000 clones, with nearly 90% occurring only once. Germline V lookup: CDR1 LGHDT, CDR2 YNNKEL (reference sequence). Trimming stripped 0 bases from V and 7 bases from J, with 18 bases between. The CDR3 has 16 residues. The V gene is TRBV3-1 (or the pseudogene TRBV3-2), the J gene TRBJ2-5, with D possibly being TRBD2 (6 bases). The sample consisted of peripheral blood, taken on day 0 of AZD1222 vaccination. The receptor was isolated from an adult in good health. The CDR3 DNA reads as TGTGCCAGCAGCCAAGATTTATCGGAGGGCCTCAGGACCCAGTACTTC. Protein product: CASSQDLSEGLRTQYF.